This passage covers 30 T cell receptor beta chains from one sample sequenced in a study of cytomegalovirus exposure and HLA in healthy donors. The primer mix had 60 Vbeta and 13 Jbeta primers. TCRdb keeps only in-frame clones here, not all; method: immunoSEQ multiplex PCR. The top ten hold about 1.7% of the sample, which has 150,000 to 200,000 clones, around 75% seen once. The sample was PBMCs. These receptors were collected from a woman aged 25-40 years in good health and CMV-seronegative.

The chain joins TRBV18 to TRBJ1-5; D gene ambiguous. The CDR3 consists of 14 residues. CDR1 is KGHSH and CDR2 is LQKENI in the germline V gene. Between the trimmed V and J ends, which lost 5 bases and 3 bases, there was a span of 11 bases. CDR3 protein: CASSSYQANQPQHF. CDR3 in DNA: TGTGCCAGCTCATCATATCAGGCCAATCAGCCCCAGCATTTT. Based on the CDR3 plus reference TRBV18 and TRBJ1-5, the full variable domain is NAGVMQNPRHLVRRRGQEARLRCSPMKGHSHVYWYRQLPEEGLKFMVYLQKENIIDESGMPKERFSAEFPKEGPSILRIQQVVRGDSAAYFCASSSYQANQPQHFGDGTRLSIL.

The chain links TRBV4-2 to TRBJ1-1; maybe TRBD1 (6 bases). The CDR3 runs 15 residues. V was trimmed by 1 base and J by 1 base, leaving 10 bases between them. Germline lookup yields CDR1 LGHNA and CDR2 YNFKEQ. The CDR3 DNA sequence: TGTGCCAGCAGCCAAGCCCTGACAGGGAACACTGAAGCTTTCTTT. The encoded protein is CASSQALTGNTEAFF.

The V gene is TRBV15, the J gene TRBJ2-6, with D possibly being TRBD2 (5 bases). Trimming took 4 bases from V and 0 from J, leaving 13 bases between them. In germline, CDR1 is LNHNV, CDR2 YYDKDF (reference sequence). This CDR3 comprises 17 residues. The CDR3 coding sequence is TGTGCCACCAGCACCCGGACTGCCGCCTCTGGGGCCAACGTCCTGACTTTC. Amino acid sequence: CATSTRTAASGANVLTF. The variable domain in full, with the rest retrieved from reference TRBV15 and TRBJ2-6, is DAMVIQNPRYQVTQFGKPVTLSCSQTLNHNVMYWYQQKSSQAPKLLFHYYDKDFNNEADTPDNFQSRRPNTSFCFLDIRSPGLGDTAMYLCATSTRTAASGANVLTFGAGSRLTVL.

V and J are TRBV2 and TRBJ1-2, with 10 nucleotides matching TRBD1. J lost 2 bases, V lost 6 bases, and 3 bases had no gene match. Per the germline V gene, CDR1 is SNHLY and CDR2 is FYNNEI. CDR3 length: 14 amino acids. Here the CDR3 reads CASRLTGGNYGYTF. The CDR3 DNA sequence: TGTGCCAGCAGATTGACAGGGGGCAACTATGGCTACACCTTC. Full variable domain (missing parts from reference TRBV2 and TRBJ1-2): EPEVTQTPSHQVTQMGQEVILRCVPISNHLYFYWYRQILGQKVEFLVSFYNNEISEKSEIFDDQFSVERPDGSNFTLKIRSTKLEDSAMYFCASRLTGGNYGYTFGSGTRLTVV.

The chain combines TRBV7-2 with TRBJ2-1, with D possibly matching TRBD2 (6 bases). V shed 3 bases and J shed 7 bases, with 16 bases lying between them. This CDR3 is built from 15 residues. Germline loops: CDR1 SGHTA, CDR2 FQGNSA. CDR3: CASSFTTTGGNEQFF. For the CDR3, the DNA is TGTGCCAGCAGCTTTACGACTACTGGAGGGAATGAGCAGTTCTTC.

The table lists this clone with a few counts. CDR3 sequence: CASRPRWVDQPQHF. The CDR3 DNA is TGTGCCAGCAGACCCAGGTGGGTGGATCAGCCCCAGCATTTT. V is TRBV6-1 and J is TRBJ1-5; D remains unclear. V was trimmed by 6 bases and J by 5 bases, leaving 14 bases between them. This CDR3 spans 14 amino acids. Germline V CDR1 and CDR2: MNHNS, SASEGT.

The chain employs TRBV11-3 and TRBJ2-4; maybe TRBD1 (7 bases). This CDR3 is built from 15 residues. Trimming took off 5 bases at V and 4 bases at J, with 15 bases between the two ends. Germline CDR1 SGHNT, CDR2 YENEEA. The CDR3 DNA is TGTGCCAGCAGCGCGGGACAGTCCTATAAAAACATTCAGTACTTC. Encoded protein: CASSAGQSYKNIQYF.

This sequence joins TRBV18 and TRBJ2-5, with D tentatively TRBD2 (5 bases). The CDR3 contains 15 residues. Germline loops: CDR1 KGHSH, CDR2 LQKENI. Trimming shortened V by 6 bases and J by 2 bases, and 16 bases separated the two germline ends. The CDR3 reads CASSPGLIRQETQYF. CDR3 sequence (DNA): TGTGCCAGCTCTCCCGGACTGATTCGACAAGAGACCCAGTACTTC.

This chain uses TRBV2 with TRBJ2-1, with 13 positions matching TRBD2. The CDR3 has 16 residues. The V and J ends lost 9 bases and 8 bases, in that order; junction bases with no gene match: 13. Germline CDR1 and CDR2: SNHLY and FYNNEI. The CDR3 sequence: CARTGIGLAGVDEQFF. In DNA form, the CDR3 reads TGTGCCAGAACCGGGATAGGACTAGCGGGAGTCGATGAGCAGTTCTTC.

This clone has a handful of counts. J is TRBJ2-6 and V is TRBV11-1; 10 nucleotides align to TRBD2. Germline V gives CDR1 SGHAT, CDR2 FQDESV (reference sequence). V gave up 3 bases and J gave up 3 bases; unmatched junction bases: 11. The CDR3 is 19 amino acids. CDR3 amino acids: CASSFPRRLAGGGANVLTF. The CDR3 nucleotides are TGTGCCAGCAGCTTCCCCCGCCGCTTAGCGGGAGGTGGGGCCAACGTCCTGACTTTC.

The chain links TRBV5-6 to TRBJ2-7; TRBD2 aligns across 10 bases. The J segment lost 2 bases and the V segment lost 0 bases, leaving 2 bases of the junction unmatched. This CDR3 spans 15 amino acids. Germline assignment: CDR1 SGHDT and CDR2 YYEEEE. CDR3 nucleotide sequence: TGTGCCAGCAGCTTGGGACTAGCGGGCACCTACGAGCAGTACTTC. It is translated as CASSLGLAGTYEQYF.

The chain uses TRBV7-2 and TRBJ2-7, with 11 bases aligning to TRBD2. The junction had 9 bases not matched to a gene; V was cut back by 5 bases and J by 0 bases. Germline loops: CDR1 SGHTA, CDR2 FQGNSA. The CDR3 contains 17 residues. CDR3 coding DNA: TGTGCCAGCAGCCCCCACGGGACTAGCGGTTTCTCCTACGAGCAGTACTTC. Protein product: CASSPHGTSGFSYEQYF.

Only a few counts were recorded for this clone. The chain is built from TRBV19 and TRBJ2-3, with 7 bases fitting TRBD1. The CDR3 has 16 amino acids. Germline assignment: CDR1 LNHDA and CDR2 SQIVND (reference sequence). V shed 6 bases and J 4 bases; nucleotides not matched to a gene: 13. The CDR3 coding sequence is TGTGCCAGTAGAAACAGGGGCTATACCAGTTCAGATACGCAGTATTTT. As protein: CASRNRGYTSSDTQYF.

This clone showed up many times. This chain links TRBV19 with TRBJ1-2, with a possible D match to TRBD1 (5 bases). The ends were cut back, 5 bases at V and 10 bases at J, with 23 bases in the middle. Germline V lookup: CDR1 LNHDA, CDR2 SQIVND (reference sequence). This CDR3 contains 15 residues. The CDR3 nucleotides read TGTGCCAGTAGTTCCGCCCTCCTGACAGACCACGTCTACACCTTC. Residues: CASSSALLTDHVYTF.

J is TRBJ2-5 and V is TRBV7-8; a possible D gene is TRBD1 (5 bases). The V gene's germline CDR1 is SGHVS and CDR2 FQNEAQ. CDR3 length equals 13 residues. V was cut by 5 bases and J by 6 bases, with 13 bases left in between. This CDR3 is CASSLINRQTQYF. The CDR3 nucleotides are TGTGCCAGCAGCCTTATCAACAGGCAGACCCAGTACTTC. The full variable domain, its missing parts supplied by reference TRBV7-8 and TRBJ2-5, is GAGVSQSPRYKVAKRGQDVALRCDPISGHVSLFWYQQALGQGPEFLTYFQNEAQLDKSGLPSDRFFAERPEGSVSTLKIQRTQQEDSAVYLCASSLINRQTQYFGPGTRLLVL.

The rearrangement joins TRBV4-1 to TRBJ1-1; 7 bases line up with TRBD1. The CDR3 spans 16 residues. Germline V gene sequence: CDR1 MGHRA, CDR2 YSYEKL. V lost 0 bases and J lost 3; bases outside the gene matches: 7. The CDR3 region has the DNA TGCGCCAGCAGCCAAGATGGGACAGCCGGGGACACTGAAGCTTTCTTT. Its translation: CASSQDGTAGDTEAFF.

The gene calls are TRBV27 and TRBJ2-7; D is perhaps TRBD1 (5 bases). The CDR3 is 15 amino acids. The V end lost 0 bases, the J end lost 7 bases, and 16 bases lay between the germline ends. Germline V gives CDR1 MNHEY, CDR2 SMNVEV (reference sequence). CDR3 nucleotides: TGTGCCAGCAGTTTATCCTCCAGGGTCGGTGGTGAGCAGTACTTC. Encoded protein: CASSLSSRVGGEQYF.

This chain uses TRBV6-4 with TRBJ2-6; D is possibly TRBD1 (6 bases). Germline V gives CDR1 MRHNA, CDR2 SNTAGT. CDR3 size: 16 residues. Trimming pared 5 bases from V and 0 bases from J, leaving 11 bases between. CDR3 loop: CASSPGQYSGANVLTF. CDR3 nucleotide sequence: TGTGCCAGCAGTCCCGGACAGTACTCTGGGGCCAACGTCCTGACTTTC.

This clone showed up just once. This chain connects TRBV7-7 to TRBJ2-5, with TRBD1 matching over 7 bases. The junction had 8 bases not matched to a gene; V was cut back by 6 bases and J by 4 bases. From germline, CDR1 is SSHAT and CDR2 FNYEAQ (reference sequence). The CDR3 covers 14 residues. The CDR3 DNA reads TGTGCCAGCAGACCACCATACAGGGGAGAGACCCAGTACTTC. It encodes CASRPPYRGETQYF.

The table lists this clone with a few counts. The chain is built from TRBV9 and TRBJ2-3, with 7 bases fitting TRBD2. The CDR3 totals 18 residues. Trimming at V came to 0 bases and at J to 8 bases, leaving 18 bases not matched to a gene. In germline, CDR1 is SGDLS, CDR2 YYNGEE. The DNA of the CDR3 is TGTGCCAGCAGCGTAGACCCCCTCGGACCTGGGGGGGATGGTACGCAGTATTTT. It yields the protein CASSVDPLGPGGDGTQYF.

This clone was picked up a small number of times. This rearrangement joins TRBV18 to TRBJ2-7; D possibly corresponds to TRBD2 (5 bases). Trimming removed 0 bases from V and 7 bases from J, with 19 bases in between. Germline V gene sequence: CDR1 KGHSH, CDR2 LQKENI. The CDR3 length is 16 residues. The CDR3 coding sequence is TGTGCCAGCTCACCACCGTTGGGAGTTCGGGCTCGGGAGCAGTACTTC. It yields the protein CASSPPLGVRAREQYF.

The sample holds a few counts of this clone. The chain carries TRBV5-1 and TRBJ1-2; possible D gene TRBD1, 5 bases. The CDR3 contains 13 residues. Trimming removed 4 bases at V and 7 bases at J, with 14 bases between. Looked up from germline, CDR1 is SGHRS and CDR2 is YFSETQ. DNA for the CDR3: TGCGCCAGCAGCGAAGCGGGGGGTTTTGGCTACACCTTC. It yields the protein CASSEAGGFGYTF. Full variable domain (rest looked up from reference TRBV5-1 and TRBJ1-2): KAGVTQTPRYLIKTRGQQVTLSCSPISGHRSVSWYQQTPGQGLQFLFEYFSETQRNKGNFPGRFSGRQFSNSRSEMNVSTLELGDSALYLCASSEAGGFGYTFGSGTRLTVV.

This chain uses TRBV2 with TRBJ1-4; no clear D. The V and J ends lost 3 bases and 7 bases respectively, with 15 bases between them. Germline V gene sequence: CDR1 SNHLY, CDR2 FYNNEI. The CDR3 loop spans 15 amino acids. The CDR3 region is CASSDRPGTFEKLFF. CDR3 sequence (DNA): TGTGCCAGCAGTGATAGGCCAGGAACCTTTGAAAAACTGTTTTTT.

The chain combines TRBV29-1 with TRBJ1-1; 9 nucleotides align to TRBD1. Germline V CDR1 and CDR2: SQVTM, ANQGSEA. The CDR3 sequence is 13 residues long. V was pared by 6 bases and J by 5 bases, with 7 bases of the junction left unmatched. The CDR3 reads CSVLQGARTEAFF. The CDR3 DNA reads TGCAGCGTCTTACAGGGGGCGCGGACTGAAGCTTTCTTT.

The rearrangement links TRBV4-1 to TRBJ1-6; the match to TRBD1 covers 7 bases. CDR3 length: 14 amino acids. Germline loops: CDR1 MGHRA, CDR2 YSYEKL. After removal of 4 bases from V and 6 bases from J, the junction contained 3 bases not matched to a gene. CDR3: CASSPGQLNSPLHF. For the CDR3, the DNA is TGCGCCAGCAGCCCGGGACAGCTTAATTCACCCCTCCACTTT.

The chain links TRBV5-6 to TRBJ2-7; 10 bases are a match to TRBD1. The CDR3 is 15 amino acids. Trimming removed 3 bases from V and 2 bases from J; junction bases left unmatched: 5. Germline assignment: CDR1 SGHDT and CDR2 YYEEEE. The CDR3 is CASSWGTGDTYEQYF. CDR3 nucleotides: TGTGCCAGCAGCTGGGGGACAGGGGATACCTACGAGCAGTACTTC.

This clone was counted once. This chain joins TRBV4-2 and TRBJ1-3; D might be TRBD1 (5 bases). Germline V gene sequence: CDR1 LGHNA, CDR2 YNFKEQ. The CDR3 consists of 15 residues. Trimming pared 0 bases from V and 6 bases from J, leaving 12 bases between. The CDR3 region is CASSQDSPGINTIYF. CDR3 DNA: TGTGCCAGCAGCCAAGATAGCCCAGGGATAAACACCATATATTTT.

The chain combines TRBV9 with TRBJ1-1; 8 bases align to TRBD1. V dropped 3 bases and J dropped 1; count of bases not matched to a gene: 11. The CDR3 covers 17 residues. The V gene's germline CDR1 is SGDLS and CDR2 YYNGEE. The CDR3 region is CASSAQQGEGRNTEAFF. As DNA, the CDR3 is TGTGCCAGCAGCGCTCAACAGGGGGAGGGTCGGAACACTGAAGCTTTCTTT.

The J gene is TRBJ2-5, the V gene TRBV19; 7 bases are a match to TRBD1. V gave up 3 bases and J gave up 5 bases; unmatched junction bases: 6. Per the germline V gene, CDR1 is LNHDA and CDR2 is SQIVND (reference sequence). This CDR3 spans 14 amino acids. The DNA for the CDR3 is TGTGCCAGTAGTATCCCGGGACAGCGGGAGACCCAGTACTTC. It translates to CASSIPGQRETQYF.

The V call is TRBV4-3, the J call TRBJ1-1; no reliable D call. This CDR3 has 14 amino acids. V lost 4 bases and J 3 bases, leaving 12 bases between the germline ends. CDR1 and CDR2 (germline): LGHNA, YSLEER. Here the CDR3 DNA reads TGCGCCAGCAGCCCTGACATTCTCGACACTGAAGCTTTCTTT. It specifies CASSPDILDTEAFF.